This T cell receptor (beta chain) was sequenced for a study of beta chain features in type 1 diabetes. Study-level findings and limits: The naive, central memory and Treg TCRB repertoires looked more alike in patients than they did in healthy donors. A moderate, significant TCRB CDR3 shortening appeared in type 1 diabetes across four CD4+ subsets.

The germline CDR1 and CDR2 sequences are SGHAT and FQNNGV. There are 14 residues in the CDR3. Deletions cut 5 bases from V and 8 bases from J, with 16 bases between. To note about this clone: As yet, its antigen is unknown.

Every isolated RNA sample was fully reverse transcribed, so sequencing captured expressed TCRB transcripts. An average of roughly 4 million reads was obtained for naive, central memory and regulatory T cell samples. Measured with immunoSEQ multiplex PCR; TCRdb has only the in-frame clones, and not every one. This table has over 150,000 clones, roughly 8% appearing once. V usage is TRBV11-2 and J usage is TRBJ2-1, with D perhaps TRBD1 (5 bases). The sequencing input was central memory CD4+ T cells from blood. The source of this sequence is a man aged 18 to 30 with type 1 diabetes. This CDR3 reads CASSTRPGRYEQFF. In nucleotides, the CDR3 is TGTGCCAGCAGCACACGCCCAGGGCGTTATGAGCAGTTCTTC.